Sequencing of this T cell receptor (beta chain) was carried out in a study of shared clonotypes between healthy human individuals. This clone was seen just once. Donors, healthy HIV-negative adults, lacked recent acute infections or vaccinations. Adults of Caucasian background living in Nashville, Tennessee made up all donors. Trimming took off 0 bases at V and 1 base at J, with 3 bases between the two ends. The germline V gene has CDR1 MNHEY and CDR2 SMNVEV (reference sequence). This CDR3 spans 14 amino acids. PBMC DNA, left unsorted, was sequenced on ten immunoSEQ deep assay plates. Per the study methods: ImmunoSEQ gave junction-only sequences without quality scores, so filtering differed. The protocol was immunoSEQ multiplex PCR, while the TCRdb copy is restricted to in-frame clones and leaves out a portion. D and trimming were read from the DNA, whereas the V and J calls and clone size are those reported in that table. Of roughly 490,000 clones listed, 65% to 80% are singletons.

The chain employs TRBV27 and TRBJ2-2; D gene uncertain. The specimen was PBMCs. The receptor's source is a woman between 40 and 55 years old in good health. Some clones in this sample may be carry-over from other donors' samples. The CDR3 DNA reads TGTGCCAGCAGTTTATCCCTGAACACCGGGGAGCTGTTTTTT. Translated, it gives CASSLSLNTGELFF.